This entry lists 8 T cell receptor beta chains sequenced from one sample in a study of blood T cell repertoires in COVID-19. Using immunoSEQ multiplex PCR, the repertoire was profiled, and TCRdb retains in-frame clones only, with some absent. The profile shows around 200,000 clones, approximately 87% of them singletons. Sequenced sample: peripheral blood. These receptor sequences come from a woman aged 18-29 years who had recovered from COVID-19.

The chain links TRBV19 to TRBJ2-3; tentatively, D is TRBD2 (6 bases). Trimming removed 10 bases from V and 3 bases from J, with 20 bases in between. From germline, CDR1 is LNHDA and CDR2 SQIVND (reference sequence). The CDR3 length is 15 residues. The CDR3 DNA is TGTGCCACCCAACGTGGAGGGAGCAATACAGATACGCAGTATTTT. This sequence encodes CATQRGGSNTDTQYF.

The chain is built from TRBV6-6 and TRBJ1-1, with 8 bases matching TRBD1. This CDR3 is 14 amino acids long. Germline trimming cut 5 bases from V and 3 bases from J; bases unmatched to any gene: 5. From germline, CDR1 is MNHNY and CDR2 SVGAGI (reference sequence). The chain's CDR3 is CASSPWTGYTEAFF. The DNA for the CDR3 is TGTGCCAGCAGTCCATGGACAGGGTACACTGAAGCTTTCTTT.

A few counts support this clone. This chain links TRBV7-3 with TRBJ2-1; TRBD2 is a possible D gene (6 bases). This CDR3 spans 15 amino acids. Per germline, CDR1 SGHTA and CDR2 FQGTGA. The V and J ends lost 5 bases and 3 bases respectively, with 14 bases between them. DNA for the CDR3: TGTGCCAGCAGCCTTTTCCTGCGGGGCTACAATGAGCAGTTCTTC. Its protein is CASSLFLRGYNEQFF.

This chain joins TRBV14 and TRBJ2-7; tentative D call: TRBD2 (7 bases). The CDR3 runs 14 residues. The V end lost 6 bases, the J end lost 3 bases, and 15 bases lay between the germline ends. CDR1 and CDR2 (germline): SGHDN, FVKESK. The CDR3 nucleotides are TGTGCCAGCAGTCGGGGGGCAGGTAGCTACGAGCAGTACTTC. It yields the protein CASSRGAGSYEQYF.

The chain uses TRBV27 and TRBJ2-1; D gene uncertain. Trimming removed 6 bases from V and 4 bases from J, with 10 bases in between. The CDR3 has 13 residues. Germline lookup yields CDR1 MNHEY and CDR2 SMNVEV (reference sequence). This CDR3 reads CASSLRVYNEQFF. In nucleotides, the CDR3 is TGTGCCAGCAGCTTACGGGTATACAATGAGCAGTTCTTC.

The rearrangement links TRBV7-2 to TRBJ2-3; a weak D match, TRBD1 (5 bases). Germline V gene lookup returns CDR1 SGHTA and CDR2 FQGNSA. With 5 bases removed from V and 6 bases from J, the gap between germline ends came to 9 bases. The CDR3 sequence is 12 residues long. The CDR3 nucleotides are TGTGCCAGCAGCCAAGGGGCTGATACGCAGTATTTT. Amino acid sequence: CASSQGADTQYF.

The chain carries TRBV6-2 or TRBV6-3 and TRBJ1-5, with TRBD1 as a possible D gene (6 bases). V gave up 5 bases and J gave up 7 bases, with 12 bases separating them. The germline gives CDR1 MNHEY, CDR2 SVGEGT. This CDR3 spans 13 amino acids. The CDR3 DNA follows: TGTGCCAGCAGTAAACAGGGCGGCCAGCCCCAGCATTTT. Translation gives CASSKQGGQPQHF.

The chain combines TRBV6-5 with TRBJ1-2, with TRBD1 matching 7 bases. V lost 4 bases, J lost 6 bases, and 8 bases stayed unmatched. Germline assignment: CDR1 MNHEY and CDR2 SVGAGI. CDR3 length: 14 amino acids. The CDR3 region is CASSSVAGGNGYTF. The CDR3 nucleotides are TGTGCCAGCAGTTCCGTGGCAGGGGGAAATGGCTACACCTTC.